The 18 T cell receptor beta chains reported below all come from one sample, sequenced in a study of blood T cells in healthy people across ages. A J-beta primer mix and a sample-barcoded 5' primer were used in a second PCR of about 7 to 12 cycles. Using its own MiXCR run on the 5' RACE reads, TCRdb lists one record per CDR3 protein. In the table there are nearly 800,000 distinct CDR3 sequences, 25% of which are singletons. These same data were also listed under a study on T cells of mothers and their children.

The sequenced sample was blood. The receptors here all came from a boy aged 5-17 years in good health.

CDR3 in amino acids: CSARPGQGSYEQYF. DNA for the CDR3: TGCAGTGCTAGACCGGGACAGGGTTCCTACGAGCAGTACTTC. This chain joins TRBV20-1 and TRBJ2-5, with 9 bases lining up with TRBD1. Matching the DNA end better, TRBJ2-7 makes the J call doubtful. CDR3 size: 14 residues. The germline V gene encodes CDR1 DFQATT and CDR2 SNEGSKA (reference sequence).

This clonotype came up a few times. The chain recombines TRBV2 with TRBJ2-3, with 7 bases aligning to TRBD2. With 6 bases clipped from V and 1 base from J, the junction kept 7 bases outside the gene matches. CDR3 length: 15 amino acids. CDR1 and CDR2 (germline): SNHLY, FYNNEI. CDR3 bases: TGTGCCAGCAGACAGAGCGGGGTCGGCACAGATACGCAGTATTTT. Its protein is CASRQSGVGTDTQYF.

This clonotype was counted a few times. The genes are TRBV7-9 and TRBJ2-1; possibly TRBD2 for D (5 bases). Germline CDR1 SEHNR, CDR2 FQNEAQ (reference sequence). The CDR3 has 14 residues. The ends were cut back, 3 bases at V and 4 bases at J, with 10 bases in the middle. DNA of the CDR3: TGTGCCAGCAGCTTGGACTTCTCATACAATGAGCAGTTCTTC. This translates into CASSLDFSYNEQFF.

This clonotype was detected many times. This chain connects TRBV7-2 to TRBJ2-5; D is uncertain. The CDR3 has 16 residues. The V gene lost 1 base and the J gene lost 5 bases, with 17 bases spanning the gap. Per the germline V gene, CDR1 is SGHTA and CDR2 is FQGNSA. The CDR3 reads CASSLVVQLTPETQYF. CDR3 DNA sequence: TGTGCCAGCAGCTTAGTAGTACAGTTAACTCCGGAGACCCAGTACTTC.

This clonotype was seen at least ten times. This chain connects TRBV2 to TRBJ1-1, with 8 positions matching TRBD1. V lost 11 bases and J lost 5; bases outside the gene matches: 4. Germline CDR1 is SNHLY and CDR2 is FYNNEI. CDR3 length: 11 residues. The CDR3 bases are TGTGCCGGAACAGGGGGGACTGAAGCTTTCTTT. Protein sequence: CAGTGGTEAFF.

This clonotype was picked up a small number of times. The V and J genes are TRBV6-2 or TRBV6-3 and TRBJ2-1; the match to TRBD1 covers 9 bases. Germline assignment: CDR1 MNHEY and CDR2 SVGEGT. This CDR3 has 14 residues. J gave up 6 bases and V 5 bases, and 5 bases lay outside the gene matches. The CDR3 region is CASSKWTGVNEQFF. The CDR3 coding sequence is TGTGCCAGCAGTAAATGGACAGGGGTCAATGAGCAGTTCTTC.

The chain links TRBV5-6 to TRBJ2-7; D is uncertain. Germline values: CDR1 SGHDT, CDR2 YYEEEE. V gave up 3 bases and J gave up 0 bases, with 13 bases separating them. There are 15 residues in the CDR3. DNA for the CDR3: TGTGCCAGCAGCTCCTCAGATCCAGGCTCCTACGAGCAGTACTTC. This gives the protein CASSSSDPGSYEQYF. Full variable domain (remainder filled in from reference TRBV5-6 and TRBJ2-7): DAGVTQSPTHLIKTRGQQVTLRCSPKSGHDTVSWYQQALGQGPQFIFQYYEEEERQRGNFPDRFSGHQFPNYSSELNVNALLLGDSALYLCASSSSDPGSYEQYFGPGTRLTVT.

V is TRBV7-6 and J is TRBJ1-4; 11 bases line up with TRBD1. The length of the CDR3 is 15 residues. V gave up 5 bases and J gave up 8 bases; unmatched junction bases: 7. Germline-derived CDR1 and CDR2 are SGHVS and FNYEAQ. The CDR3 spells CASSGQGALKEKLFF. For the CDR3, the DNA is TGTGCCAGCAGCGGACAGGGGGCCTTGAAAGAAAAACTGTTTTTT.

The V and J genes are TRBV29-1 and TRBJ2-3, with D unresolved. The germline V and J ends were trimmed by 4 bases and 2 bases, with 10 bases remaining between them. The CDR3 runs to 13 residues. The germline V gene has CDR1 SQVTM and CDR2 ANQGSEA. CDR3 protein: CSVVGQATDTQYF. DNA of the CDR3: TGCAGCGTTGTTGGGCAGGCCACAGATACGCAGTATTTT.

The chain combines TRBV6-2 or TRBV6-3 with TRBJ2-7, with TRBD2 matching 9 bases. The germline V gene has CDR1 MNHEY and CDR2 SVGEGT. The CDR3 spans 15 residues. The ends lost 3 bases at V and 3 bases at J; junction bases unmatched: 6. The CDR3 coding sequence is TGTGCCAGCAGTTATAAGCCTAGCGGGGTCTACGAGCAGTACTTC. Its translation is CASSYKPSGVYEQYF.

CDR3 protein: CASRRVYKNIQYF. The CDR3 DNA sequence: TGTGCCAGCAGGAGGGTTTACAAAAACATTCAGTACTTC. The chain combines TRBV6-6 with TRBJ2-4, with a weak D call TRBD2 (5 bases). The CDR3 runs to 13 residues. Germline V gene sequence: CDR1 MNHNY, CDR2 SVGAGI (reference sequence). V was cut by 6 bases and J by 3 bases, with 9 bases left in between.

This clonotype was recorded at least ten times. The rearrangement uses TRBV18 and TRBJ1-3; a weak D match, TRBD1 (5 bases). The ends were cut back, 3 bases at V and 3 bases at J, with 9 bases in the middle. The CDR3 has 14 residues. Germline V gene data show CDR1 as KGHSH and CDR2 as LQKENI. CDR3 coding DNA: TGTGCCAGCTCACCCATCCAGGGTGGAAACACCATATATTTT. Translating gives CASSPIQGGNTIYF.

In its sample, this clonotype was seen a few times. The rearrangement joins TRBV20-1 to TRBJ2-5, with a weak D call TRBD2 (5 bases). Germline CDR1 and CDR2: DFQATT and SNEGSKA (reference sequence). CDR3 length: 14 amino acids. V was clipped by 0 bases and J by 4 bases, with 12 bases between them. The CDR3 reads CSARDSRGSETQYF. For the CDR3, the DNA is TGCAGTGCTAGAGATAGTAGAGGGTCAGAGACCCAGTACTTC.

This clonotype was detected a few times. The chain uses TRBV20-1 and TRBJ2-5; 8 bases map to TRBD2. The J call may be wrong; the DNA end is better matched by TRBJ2-7. This CDR3 has 16 residues. Germline CDR1 reads DFQATT; CDR2 reads SNEGSKA (reference sequence). This CDR3 is CSARVVGGRLTYEQYF. CDR3 coding DNA: TGCAGTGCGAGGGTGGTGGGCGGGAGGTTGACATACGAGCAGTACTTC.

V is TRBV3-1 and J is TRBJ2-5; D is unresolved. CDR1 and CDR2 (germline): LGHDT, YNNKEL (reference sequence). V dropped 0 bases and J dropped 1 base, with 9 bases sitting between them. The CDR3 covers 15 residues. CDR3: CASSQDQLPQETQYF. DNA of the CDR3: TGTGCCAGCAGCCAAGATCAGCTCCCCCAAGAGACCCAGTACTTC.

The chain employs TRBV12-3 or TRBV12-4 and TRBJ2-5; 10 bases align to TRBD1. The J call could be wrong; TRBJ2-1 is a better fit for the DNA end. The CDR3 runs 17 residues. The CDR3 reads CASSHRGEGTGANEQFF. CDR3 bases: TGTGCCAGCAGCCACCGGGGCGAGGGGACAGGGGCCAATGAGCAGTTCTTC.

This clonotype was counted a few times. The chain recombines TRBV6-5 with TRBJ1-3, with D possibly being TRBD1 (6 bases). Trimming took 0 bases from V and 4 from J, leaving 7 bases between them. The CDR3 has 14 residues. Germline V gene data show CDR1 as MNHEY and CDR2 as SVGAGI. CDR3: CASSYSTGGNTIYF. CDR3 coding DNA: TGTGCCAGCAGTTACTCGACAGGAGGAAACACCATATATTTT.

The chain employs TRBV7-2 and TRBJ2-7, with 8 bases lining up with TRBD2. The CDR3 contains 16 residues. Germline V CDR1 and CDR2: SGHTA, FQGNSA. V lost 2 bases, J lost 5 bases, and 11 bases stayed unmatched. The CDR3 coding sequence is TGTGCCAGCAGCTTAAGAGGGAACGGGAGGGCCCACGAGCAGTACTTC. Protein: CASSLRGNGRAHEQYF.